The 2 T cell receptor beta chains in this list originate from one sample, sequenced in a study of a mutant IDH1 vaccine in newly diagnosed glioma. Measured with immunoSEQ multiplex PCR; TCRdb has only the in-frame clones, and not every one. The sample carries about 83,000 clones, roughly 90% recorded once. As to time point: week 5, during vaccination. A single vaccine dose contained 300 ug of mutant IDH1 20-mer peptide, and topical imiquimod was used with it. These receptors' targets are unknown. Sequenced here: PBMCs, sampled from a glioma patient whose treatment included an IDH1 peptide vaccine. These receptors all stem from a woman aged 45-65 years with glioma.

V and J are TRBV5-1 and TRBJ1-1, with a weak D call TRBD1 (5 bases). This CDR3 contains 15 residues. Trimming removed 4 bases at V and 0 bases at J, with 13 bases between. Germline CDR1 is SGHRS and CDR2 is YFSETQ. CDR3 coding DNA: TGCGCCAGCAGCCCCGGGACGATCATGAACACTGAAGCTTTCTTT. It is translated as CASSPGTIMNTEAFF.

The V call is TRBV5-8, the J call TRBJ1-4, with TRBD1 matching 7 bases. The CDR3 length is 15 residues. Germline CDR1 reads SGHTS; CDR2 reads YDEGEE. Trimming cost V 4 bases and J 4 bases; bases outside gene matches: 7. The DNA for the CDR3 is TGTGCCAGCAGCCGCTGGGACAGCCTTAATGAAAAACTGTTTTTT. Translation: CASSRWDSLNEKLFF.